This section outlines one T cell receptor beta chain sequence together with its context. This specimen belongs to a study of blood T cell repertoires in COVID-19. Whole-study context: Whether acute or convalescent, the COVID-19 samples came from the United States, Italy and Spain. T cells, B-cell-depleted T cells, or PBMCs supplied cDNA or gDNA.

This CDR3 is built from 14 residues. Unmatched junction bases numbered 4, after V lost 5 bases and J lost 2 bases. Germline CDR1 and CDR2: SEHNR and FQNEAQ (reference sequence). Original methodology: By means of reference gene primer amplification, nucleated cell counts were estimated. Sequencing was performed with immunoSEQ multiplex PCR; in TCRdb, only in-frame clones are kept and a portion is missing. The V and J calls and clone size come from that table; D and trimming were worked out from the DNA. The table records fewer than 120,000 clones, about 75% of them present only once. The clonotype was recovered from a woman of 80 years or more with active or convalescent COVID-19. The sequencing input was peripheral blood. The chain combines TRBV7-9 with TRBJ1-2, with 8 positions matching TRBD1. The CDR3 region has the DNA TGTGCCAGCAGCACGGACAGGGCCAACTATGGCTACACCTTC. Residues: CASSTDRANYGYTF.